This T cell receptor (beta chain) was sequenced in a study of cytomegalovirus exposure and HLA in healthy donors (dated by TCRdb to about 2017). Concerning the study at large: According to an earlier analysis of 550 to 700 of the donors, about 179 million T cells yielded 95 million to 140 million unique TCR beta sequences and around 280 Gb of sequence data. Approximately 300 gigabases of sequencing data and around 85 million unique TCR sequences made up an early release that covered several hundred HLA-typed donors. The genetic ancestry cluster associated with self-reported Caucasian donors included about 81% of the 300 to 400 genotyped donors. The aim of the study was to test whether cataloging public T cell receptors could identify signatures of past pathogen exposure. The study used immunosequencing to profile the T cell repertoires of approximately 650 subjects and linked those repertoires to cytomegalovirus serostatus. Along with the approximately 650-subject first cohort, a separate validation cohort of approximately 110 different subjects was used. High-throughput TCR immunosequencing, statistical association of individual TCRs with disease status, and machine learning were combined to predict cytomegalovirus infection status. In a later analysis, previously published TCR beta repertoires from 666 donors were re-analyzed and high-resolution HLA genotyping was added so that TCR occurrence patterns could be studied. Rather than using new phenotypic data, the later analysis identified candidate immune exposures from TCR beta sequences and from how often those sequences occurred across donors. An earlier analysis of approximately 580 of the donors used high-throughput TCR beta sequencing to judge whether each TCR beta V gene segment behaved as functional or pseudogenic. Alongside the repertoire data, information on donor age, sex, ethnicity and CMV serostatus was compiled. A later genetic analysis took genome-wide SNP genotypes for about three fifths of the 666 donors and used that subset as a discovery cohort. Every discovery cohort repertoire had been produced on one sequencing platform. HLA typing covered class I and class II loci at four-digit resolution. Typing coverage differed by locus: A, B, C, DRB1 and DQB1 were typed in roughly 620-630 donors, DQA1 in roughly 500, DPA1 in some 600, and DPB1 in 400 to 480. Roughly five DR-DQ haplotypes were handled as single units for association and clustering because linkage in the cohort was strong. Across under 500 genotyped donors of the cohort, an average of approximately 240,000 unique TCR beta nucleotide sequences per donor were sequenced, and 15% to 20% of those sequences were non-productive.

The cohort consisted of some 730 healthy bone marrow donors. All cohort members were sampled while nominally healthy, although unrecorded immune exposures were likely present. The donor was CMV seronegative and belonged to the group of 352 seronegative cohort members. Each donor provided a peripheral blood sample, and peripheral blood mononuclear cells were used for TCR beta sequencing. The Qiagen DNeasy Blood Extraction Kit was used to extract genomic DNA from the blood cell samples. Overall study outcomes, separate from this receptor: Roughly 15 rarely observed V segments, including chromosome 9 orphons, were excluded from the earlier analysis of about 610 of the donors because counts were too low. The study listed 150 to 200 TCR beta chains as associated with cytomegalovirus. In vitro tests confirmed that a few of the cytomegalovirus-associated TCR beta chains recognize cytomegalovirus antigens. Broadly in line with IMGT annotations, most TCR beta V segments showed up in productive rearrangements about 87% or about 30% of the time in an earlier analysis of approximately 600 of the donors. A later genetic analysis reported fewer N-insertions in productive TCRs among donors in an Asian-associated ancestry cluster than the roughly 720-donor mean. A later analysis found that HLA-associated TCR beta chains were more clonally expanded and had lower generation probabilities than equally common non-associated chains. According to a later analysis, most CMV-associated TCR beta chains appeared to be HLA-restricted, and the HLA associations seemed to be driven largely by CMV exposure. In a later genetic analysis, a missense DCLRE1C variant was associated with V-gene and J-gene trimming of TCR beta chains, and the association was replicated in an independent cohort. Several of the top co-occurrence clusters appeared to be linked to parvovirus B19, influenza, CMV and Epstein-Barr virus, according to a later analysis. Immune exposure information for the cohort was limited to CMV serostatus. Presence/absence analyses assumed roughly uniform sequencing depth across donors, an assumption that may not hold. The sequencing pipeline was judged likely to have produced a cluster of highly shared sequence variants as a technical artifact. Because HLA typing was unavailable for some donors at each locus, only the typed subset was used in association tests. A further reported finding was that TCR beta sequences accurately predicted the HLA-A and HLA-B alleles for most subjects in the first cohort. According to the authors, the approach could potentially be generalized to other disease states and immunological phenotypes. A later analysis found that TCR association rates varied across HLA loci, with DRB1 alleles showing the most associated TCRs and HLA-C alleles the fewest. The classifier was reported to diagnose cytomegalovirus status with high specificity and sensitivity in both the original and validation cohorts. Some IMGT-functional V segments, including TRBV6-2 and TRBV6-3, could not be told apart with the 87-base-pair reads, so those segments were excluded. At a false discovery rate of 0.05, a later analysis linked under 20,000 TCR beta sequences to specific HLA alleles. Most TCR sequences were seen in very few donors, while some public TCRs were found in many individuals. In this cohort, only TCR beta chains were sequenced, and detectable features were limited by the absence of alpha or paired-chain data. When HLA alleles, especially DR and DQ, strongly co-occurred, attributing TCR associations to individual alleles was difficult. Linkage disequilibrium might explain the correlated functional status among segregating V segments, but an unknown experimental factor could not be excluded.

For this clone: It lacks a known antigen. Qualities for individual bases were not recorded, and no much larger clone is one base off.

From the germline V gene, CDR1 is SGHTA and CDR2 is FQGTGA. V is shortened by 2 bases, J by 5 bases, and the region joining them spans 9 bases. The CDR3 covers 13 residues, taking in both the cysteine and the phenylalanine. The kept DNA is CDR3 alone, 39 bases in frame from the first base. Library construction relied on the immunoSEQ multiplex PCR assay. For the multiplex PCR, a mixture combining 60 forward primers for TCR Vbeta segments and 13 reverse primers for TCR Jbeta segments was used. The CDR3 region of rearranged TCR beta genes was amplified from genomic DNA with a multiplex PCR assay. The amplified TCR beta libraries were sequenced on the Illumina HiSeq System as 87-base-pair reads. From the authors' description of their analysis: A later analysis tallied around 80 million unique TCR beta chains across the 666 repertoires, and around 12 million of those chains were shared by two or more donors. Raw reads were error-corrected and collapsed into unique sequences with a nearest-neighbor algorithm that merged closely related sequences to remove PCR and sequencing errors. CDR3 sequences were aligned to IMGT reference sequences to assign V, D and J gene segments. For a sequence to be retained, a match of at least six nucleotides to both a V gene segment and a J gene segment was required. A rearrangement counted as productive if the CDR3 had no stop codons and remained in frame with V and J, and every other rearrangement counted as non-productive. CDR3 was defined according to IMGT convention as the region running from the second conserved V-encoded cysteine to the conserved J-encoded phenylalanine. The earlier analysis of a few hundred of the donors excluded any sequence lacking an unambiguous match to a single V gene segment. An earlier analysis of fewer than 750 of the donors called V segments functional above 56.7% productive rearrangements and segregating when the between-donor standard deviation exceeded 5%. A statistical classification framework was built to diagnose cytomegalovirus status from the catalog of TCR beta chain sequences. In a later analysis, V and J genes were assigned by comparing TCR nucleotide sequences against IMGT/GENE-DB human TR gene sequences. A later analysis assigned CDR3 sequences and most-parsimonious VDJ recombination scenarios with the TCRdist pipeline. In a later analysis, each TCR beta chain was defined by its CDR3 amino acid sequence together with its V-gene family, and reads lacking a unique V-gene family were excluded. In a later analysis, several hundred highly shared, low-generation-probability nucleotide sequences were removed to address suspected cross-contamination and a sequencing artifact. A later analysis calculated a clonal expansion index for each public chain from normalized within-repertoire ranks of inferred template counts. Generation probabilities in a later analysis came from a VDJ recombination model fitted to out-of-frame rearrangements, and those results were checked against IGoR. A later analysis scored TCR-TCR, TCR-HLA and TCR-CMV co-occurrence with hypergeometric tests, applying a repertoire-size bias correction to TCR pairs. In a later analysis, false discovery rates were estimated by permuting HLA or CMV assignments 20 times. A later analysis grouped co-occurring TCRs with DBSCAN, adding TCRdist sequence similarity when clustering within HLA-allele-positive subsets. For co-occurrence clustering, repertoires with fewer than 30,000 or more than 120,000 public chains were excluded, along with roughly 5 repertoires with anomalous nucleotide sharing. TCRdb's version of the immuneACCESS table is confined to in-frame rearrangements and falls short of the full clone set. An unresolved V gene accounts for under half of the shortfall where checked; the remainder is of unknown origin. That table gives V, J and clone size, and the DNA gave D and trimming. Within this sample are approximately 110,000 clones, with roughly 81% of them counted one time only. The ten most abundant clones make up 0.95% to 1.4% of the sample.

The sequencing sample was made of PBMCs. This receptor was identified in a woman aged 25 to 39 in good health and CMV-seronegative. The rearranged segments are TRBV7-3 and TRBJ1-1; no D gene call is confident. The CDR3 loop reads CASSLSALTEAFF. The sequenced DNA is TGTGCCAGCAGCTTATCTGCGCTAACTGAAGCTTTCTTT.